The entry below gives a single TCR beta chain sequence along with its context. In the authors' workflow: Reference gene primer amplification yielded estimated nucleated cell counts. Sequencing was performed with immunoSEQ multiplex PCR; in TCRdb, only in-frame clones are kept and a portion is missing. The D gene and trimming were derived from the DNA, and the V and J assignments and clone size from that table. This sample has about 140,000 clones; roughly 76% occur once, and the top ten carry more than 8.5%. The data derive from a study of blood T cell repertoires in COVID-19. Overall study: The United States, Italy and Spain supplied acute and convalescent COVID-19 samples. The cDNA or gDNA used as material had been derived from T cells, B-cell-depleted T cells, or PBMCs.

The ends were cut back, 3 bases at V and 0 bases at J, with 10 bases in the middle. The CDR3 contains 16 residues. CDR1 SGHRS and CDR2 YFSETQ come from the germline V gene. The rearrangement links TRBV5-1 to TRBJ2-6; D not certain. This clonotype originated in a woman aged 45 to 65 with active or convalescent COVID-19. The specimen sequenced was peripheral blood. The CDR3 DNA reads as TGCGCCAGCAGCTCCGAGATATCCTCTGGGGCCAACGTCCTGACTTTC. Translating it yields CASSSEISSGANVLTF.